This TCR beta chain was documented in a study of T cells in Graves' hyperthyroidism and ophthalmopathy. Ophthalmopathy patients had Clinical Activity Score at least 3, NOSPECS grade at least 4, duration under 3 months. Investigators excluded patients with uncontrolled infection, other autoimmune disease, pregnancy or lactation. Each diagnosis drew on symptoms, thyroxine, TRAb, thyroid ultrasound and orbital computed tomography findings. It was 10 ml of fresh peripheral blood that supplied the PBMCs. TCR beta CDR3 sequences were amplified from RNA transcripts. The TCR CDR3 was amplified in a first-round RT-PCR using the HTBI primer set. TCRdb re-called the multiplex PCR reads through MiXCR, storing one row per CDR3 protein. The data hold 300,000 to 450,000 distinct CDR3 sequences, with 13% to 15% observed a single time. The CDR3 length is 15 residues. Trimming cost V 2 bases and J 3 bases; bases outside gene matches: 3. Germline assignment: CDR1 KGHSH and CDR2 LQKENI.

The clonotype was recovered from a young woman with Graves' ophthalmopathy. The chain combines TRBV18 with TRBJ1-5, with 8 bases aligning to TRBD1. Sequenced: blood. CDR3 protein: CASSPGTGYNQPQHF. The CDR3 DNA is TGTGCCAGCTCACCAGGGACAGGCTACAATCAGCCCCAGCATTTT.